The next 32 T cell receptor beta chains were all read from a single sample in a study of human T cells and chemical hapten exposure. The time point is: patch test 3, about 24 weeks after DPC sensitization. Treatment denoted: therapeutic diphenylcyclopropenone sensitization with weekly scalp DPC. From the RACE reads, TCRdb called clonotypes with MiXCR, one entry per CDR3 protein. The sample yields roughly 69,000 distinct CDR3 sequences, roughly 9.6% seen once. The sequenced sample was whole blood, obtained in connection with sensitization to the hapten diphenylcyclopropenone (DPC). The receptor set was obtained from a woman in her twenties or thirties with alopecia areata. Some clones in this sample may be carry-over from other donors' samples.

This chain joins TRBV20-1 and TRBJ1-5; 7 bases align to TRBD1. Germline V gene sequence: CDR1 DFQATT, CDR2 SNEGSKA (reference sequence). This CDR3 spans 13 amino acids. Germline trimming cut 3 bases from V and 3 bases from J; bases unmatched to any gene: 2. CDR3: CSARGTANQPQHF. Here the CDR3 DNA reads TGCAGTGCTAGGGGGACAGCCAATCAGCCCCAGCATTTT.

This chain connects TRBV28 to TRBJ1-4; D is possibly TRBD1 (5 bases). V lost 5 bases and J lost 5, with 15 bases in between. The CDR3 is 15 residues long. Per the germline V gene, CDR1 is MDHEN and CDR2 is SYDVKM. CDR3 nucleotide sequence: TGTGCCAGCAGTCCCAGGGTGGCACGCAATGAAAAACTGTTTTTT. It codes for CASSPRVARNEKLFF.

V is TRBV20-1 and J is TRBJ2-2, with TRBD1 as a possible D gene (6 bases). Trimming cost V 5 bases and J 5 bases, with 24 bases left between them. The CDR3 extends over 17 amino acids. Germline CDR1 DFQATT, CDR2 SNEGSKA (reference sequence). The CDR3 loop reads CSALPSTGRLGTGELFF. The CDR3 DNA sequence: TGCAGTGCTCTCCCTTCGACAGGACGACTGGGGACCGGGGAGCTGTTTTTT.

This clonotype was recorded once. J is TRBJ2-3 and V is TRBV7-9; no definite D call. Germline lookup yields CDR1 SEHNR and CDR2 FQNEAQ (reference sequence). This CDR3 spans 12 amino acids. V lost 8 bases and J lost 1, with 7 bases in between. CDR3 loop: CASSWRTDTQYF. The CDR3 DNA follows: TGTGCCAGCTCCTGGCGCACAGATACGCAGTATTTT.

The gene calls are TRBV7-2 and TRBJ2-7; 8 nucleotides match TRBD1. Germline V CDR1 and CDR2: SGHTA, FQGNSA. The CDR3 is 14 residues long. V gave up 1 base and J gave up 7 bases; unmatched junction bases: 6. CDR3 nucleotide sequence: TGTGCCAGCAGCTTAGGACAGGGGCGGCGAGAGCAGTACTTC. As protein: CASSLGQGRREQYF.

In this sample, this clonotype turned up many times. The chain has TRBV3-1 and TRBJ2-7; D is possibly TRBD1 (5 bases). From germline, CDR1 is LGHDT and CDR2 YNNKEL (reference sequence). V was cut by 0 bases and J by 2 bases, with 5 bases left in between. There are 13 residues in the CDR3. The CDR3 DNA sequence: TGTGCCAGCAGCCAAGAGGGGCCCTACGAGCAGTACTTC. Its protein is CASSQEGPYEQYF.

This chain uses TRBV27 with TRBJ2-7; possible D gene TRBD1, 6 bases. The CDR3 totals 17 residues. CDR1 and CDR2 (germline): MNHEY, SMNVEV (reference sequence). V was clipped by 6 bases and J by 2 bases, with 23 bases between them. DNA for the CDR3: TGTGCCAGCAGCCTCCGAGCGCCAGGGGCAACCACCTACGAGCAGTACTTC. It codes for CASSLRAPGATTYEQYF.

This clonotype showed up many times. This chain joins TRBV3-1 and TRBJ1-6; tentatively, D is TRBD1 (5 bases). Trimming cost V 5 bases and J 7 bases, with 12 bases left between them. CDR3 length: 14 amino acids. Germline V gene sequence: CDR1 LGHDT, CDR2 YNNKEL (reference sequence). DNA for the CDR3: TGTGCCAGCAGCTTGGGACTACTCAATTCACCCCTCCACTTT. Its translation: CASSLGLLNSPLHF.

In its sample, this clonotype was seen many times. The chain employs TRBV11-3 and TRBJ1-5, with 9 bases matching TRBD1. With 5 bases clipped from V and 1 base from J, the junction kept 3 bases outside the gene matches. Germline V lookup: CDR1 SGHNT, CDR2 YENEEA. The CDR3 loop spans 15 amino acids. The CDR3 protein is CASSPGTGSNQPQHF. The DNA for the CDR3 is TGTGCCAGCAGCCCCGGGACAGGGAGCAATCAGCCCCAGCATTTT.

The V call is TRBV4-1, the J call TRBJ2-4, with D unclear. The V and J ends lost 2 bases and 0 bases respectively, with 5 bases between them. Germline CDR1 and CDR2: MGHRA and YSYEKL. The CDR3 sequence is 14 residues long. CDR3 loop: CASSQPIAKNIQYF. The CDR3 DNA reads TGCGCCAGCAGCCAACCGATAGCCAAAAACATTCAGTACTTC.

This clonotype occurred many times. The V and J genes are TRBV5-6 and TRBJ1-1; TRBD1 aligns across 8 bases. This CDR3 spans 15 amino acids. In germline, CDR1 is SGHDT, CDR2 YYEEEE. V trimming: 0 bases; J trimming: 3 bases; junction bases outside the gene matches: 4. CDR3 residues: CASSLVGRGHTEAFF. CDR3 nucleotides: TGTGCCAGCAGCTTGGTTGGCAGGGGGCACACTGAAGCTTTCTTT.

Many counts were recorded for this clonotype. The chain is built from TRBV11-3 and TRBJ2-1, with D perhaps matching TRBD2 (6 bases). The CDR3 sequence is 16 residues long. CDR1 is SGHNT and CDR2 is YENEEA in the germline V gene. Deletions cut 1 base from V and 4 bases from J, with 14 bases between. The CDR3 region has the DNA TGTGCCAGCAGCTTAGGGACCGGGAGTGGATACAATGAGCAGTTCTTC. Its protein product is CASSLGTGSGYNEQFF.

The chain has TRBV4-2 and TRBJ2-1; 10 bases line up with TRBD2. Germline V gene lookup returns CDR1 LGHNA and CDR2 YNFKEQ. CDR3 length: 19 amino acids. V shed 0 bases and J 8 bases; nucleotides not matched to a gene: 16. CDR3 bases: TGTGCCAGCAGCCAAGATTATCGGAGCGGGAGGGCCTCAGTCCATGAGCAGTTCTTC. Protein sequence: CASSQDYRSGRASVHEQFF.

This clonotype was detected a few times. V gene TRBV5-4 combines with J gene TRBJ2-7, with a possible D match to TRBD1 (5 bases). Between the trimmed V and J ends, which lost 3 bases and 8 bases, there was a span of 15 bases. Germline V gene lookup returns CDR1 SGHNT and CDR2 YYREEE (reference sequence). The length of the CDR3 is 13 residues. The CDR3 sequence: CASSSPDSLKQYF. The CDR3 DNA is TGTGCCAGCAGCTCGCCCGACAGTCTAAAGCAGTACTTC.

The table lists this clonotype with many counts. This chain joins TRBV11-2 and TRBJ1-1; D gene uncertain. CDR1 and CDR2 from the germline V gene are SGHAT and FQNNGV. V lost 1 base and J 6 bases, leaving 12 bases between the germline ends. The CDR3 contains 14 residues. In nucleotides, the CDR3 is TGTGCCAGCAGCTTAGTATCCGGGCGCTCTGAAGCTTTCTTT. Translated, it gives CASSLVSGRSEAFF.

The CDR3 loop reads CSVEDSQNTEAFF. The CDR3 nucleotides read TGCAGCGTTGAAGACAGCCAGAACACTGAAGCTTTCTTT. The chain joins TRBV29-1 to TRBJ1-1; unclear D gene. Germline V CDR1 and CDR2: SQVTM, ANQGSEA. V was clipped by 0 bases and J by 1 base, with 6 bases between them. The CDR3 sequence is 13 residues long. Together with reference TRBV29-1 and TRBJ1-1, the CDR3 gives the full variable domain: SAVISQKPSRDICQRGTSLTIQCQVDSQVTMMFWYRQQPGQSLTLIATANQGSEATYESGFVIDKFPISRPNLTFSTLTVSNMSPEDSSIYLCSVEDSQNTEAFFGQGTRLTVV.

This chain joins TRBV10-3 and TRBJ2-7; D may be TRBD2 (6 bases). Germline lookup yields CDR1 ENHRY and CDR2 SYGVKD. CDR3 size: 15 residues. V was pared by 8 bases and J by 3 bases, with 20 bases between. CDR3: CAILSRETDHYEQYF. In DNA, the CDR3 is TGTGCCATCTTGTCCCGGGAGACAGACCACTACGAGCAGTACTTC.

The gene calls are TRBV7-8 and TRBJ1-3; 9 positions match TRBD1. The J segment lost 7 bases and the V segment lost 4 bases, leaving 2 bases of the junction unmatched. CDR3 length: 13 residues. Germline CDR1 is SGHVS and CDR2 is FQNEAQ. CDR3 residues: CASSSGQGNTIYF. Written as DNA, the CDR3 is TGTGCCAGCAGCTCCGGACAGGGGAACACCATATATTTT.

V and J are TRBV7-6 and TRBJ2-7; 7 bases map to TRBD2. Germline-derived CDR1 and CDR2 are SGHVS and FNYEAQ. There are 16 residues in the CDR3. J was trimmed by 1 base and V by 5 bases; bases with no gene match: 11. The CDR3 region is CASSPTRRAGSYEQYF. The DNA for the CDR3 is TGTGCCAGCAGCCCGACCCGGCGAGCGGGGTCCTACGAGCAGTACTTC. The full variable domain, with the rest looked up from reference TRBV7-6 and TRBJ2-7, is GAGVSQSPRYKVTKRGQDVALRCDPISGHVSLYWYRQALGQGPEFLTYFNYEAQQDKSGLPNDRFSAERPEGSISTLTIQRTEQRDSAMYRCASSPTRRAGSYEQYFGPGTRLTVT.

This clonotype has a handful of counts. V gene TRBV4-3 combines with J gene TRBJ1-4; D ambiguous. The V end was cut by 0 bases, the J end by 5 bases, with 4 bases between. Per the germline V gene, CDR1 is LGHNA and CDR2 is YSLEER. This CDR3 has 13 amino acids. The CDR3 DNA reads TGCGCCAGCAGCCAAGACGCAAATGAAAAACTGTTTTTT. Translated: CASSQDANEKLFF.

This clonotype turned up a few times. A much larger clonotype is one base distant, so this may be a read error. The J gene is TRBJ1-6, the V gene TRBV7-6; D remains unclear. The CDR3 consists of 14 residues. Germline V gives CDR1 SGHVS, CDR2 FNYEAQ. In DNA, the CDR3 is TGTGTCAGCAGCCCCGGGGTTCCCTATTCACCCCTCCACTTT. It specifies CVSSPGVPYSPLHF.

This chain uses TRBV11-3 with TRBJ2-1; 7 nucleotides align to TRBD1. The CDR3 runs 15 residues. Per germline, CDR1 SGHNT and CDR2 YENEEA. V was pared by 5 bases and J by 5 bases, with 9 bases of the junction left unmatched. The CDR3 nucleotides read TGTGCCAGCAGCGGTCAGGGACAGACTAACAATGAGCAGTTCTTC. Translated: CASSGQGQTNNEQFF. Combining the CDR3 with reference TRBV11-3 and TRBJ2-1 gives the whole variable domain EAGVVQSPRYKIIEKKQPVAFWCNPISGHNTLYWYLQNLGQGPELLIRYENEEAVDDSQLPKDRFSAERLKGVDSTLKIQPAELGDSAVYLCASSGQGQTNNEQFFGPGTRLTVL.

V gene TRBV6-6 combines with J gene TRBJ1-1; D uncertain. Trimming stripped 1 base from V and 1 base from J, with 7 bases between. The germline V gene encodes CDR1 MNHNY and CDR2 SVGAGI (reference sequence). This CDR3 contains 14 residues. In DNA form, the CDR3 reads TGTGCCAGCAGTTACTACGGCGGGAACACTGAAGCTTTCTTT. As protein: CASSYYGGNTEAFF.

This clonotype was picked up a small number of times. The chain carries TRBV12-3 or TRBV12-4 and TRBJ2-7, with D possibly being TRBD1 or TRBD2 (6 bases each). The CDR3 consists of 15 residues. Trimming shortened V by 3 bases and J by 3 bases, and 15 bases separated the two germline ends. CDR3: CASSFGGTLYYEQYF. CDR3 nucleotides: TGTGCCAGCAGTTTCGGCGGGACACTCTACTACGAGCAGTACTTC.

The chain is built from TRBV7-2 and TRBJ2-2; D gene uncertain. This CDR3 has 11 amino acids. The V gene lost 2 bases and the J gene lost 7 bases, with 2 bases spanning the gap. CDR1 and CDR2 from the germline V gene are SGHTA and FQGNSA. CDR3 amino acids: CASSLLGELFF. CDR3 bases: TGTGCCAGCAGCTTACTCGGGGAGCTGTTTTTT.

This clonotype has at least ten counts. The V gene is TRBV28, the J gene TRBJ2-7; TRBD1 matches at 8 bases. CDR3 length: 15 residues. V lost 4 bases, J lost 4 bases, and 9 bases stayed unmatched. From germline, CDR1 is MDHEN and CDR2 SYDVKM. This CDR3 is CASSSSSTGEYEQYF. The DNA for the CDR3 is TGTGCCAGCAGTTCCTCGTCGACAGGGGAGTACGAGCAGTACTTC.

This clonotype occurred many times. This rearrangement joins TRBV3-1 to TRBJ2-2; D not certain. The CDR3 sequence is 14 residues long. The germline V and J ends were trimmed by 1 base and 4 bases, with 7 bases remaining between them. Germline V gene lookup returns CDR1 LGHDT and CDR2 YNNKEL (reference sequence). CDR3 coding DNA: TGTGCCAGCAGCCAAGCTCTTTCCACCGGGGAGCTGTTTTTT. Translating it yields CASSQALSTGELFF.

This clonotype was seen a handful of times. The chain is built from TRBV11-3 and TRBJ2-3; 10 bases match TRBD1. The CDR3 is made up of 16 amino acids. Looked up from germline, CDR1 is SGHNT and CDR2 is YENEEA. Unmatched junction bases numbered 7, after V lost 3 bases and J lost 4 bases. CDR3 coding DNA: TGTGCCAGCAGCTTCCGAATCGGGACAGGGGCAGATACGCAGTATTTT. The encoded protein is CASSFRIGTGADTQYF.

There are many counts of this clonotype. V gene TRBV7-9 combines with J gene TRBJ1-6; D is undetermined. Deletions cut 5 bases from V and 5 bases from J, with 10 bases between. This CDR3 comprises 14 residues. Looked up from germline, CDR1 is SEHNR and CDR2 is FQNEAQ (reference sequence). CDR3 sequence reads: CASSPTANNSPLHF. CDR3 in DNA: TGTGCCAGCAGCCCGACGGCAAATAATTCACCCCTCCACTTT.

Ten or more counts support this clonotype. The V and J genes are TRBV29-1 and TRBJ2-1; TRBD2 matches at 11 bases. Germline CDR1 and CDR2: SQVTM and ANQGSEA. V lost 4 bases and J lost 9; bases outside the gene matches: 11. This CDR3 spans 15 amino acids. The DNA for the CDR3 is TGCAGCGTTGGTCGCGGACTAGCGGGTATTGGTGAGCAGTTCTTC. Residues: CSVGRGLAGIGEQFF.

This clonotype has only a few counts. The CDR3, as DNA: TGTGCCAGCAGCCCTTCGAGGGACACTGAAGCTTTCTTT. It specifies CASSPSRDTEAFF. This sequence joins TRBV11-3 and TRBJ1-1; D unclear. Deletions cut 5 bases from V and 3 bases from J, with 10 bases between. Germline CDR1 is SGHNT and CDR2 is YENEEA. The length of the CDR3 is 13 residues. The full variable domain, with the rest looked up from reference TRBV11-3 and TRBJ1-1, is EAGVVQSPRYKIIEKKQPVAFWCNPISGHNTLYWYLQNLGQGPELLIRYENEEAVDDSQLPKDRFSAERLKGVDSTLKIQPAELGDSAVYLCASSPSRDTEAFFGQGTRLTVV.

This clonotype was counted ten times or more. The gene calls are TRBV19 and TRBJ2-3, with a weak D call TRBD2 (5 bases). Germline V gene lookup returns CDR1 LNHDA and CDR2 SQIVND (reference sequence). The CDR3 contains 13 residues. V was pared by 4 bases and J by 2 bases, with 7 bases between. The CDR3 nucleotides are TGTGCCAGTAGTACAGCGGCCACAGATACGCAGTATTTT. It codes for CASSTAATDTQYF. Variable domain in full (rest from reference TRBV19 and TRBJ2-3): DGGITQSPKYLFRKEGQNVTLSCEQNLNHDAMYWYRQDPGQGLRLIYYSQIVNDFQKGDIAEGYSVSREKKESFPLTVTSAQKNPTAFYLCASSTAATDTQYFGPGTRLTVL.